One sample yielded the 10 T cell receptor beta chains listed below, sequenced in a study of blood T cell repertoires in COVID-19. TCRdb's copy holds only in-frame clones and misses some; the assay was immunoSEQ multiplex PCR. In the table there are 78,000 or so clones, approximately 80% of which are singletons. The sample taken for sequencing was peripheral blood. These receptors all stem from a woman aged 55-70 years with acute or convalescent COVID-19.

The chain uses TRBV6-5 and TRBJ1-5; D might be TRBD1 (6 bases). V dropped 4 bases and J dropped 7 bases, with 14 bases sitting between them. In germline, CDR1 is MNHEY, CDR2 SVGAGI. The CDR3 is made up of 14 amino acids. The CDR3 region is CASSSLSTGQPQHF. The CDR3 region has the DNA TGTGCCAGCAGTTCCCTATCGACAGGCCAGCCCCAGCATTTT.

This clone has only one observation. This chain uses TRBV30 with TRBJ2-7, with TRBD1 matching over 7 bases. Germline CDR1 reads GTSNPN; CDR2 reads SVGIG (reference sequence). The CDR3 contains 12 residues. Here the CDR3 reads CAVGTAWNEQYF. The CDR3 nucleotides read TGTGCTGTTGGGACAGCCTGGAACGAGCAGTACTTC.

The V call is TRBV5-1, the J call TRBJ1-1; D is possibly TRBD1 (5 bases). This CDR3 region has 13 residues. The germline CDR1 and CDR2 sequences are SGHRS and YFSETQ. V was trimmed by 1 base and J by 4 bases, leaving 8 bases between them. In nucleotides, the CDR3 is TGCGCCAGCAGCTTGATGACAGCCACTGAAGCTTTCTTT. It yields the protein CASSLMTATEAFF.

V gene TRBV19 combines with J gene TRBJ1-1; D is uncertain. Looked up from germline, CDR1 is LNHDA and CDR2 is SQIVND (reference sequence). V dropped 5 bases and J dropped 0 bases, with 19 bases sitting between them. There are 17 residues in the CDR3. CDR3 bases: TGTGCCAGTAGTTGGAATCTTCATACGGGGATGAACACTGAAGCTTTCTTT. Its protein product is CASSWNLHTGMNTEAFF.

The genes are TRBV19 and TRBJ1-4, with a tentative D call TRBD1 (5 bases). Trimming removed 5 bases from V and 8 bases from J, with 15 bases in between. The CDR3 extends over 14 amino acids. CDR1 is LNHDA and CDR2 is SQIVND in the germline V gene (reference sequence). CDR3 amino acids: CASSPRGGTEKLFF. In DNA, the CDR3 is TGTGCCAGTAGTCCCCGGGGAGGGACCGAAAAACTGTTTTTT.

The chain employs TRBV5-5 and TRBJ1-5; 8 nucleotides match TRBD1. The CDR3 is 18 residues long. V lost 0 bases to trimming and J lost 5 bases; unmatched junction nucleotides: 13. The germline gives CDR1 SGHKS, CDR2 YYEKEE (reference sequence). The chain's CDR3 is CASSLAGGRAGGHQPQHF. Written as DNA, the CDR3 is TGTGCCAGCAGCTTGGCGGGGGGTAGGGCAGGGGGCCATCAGCCCCAGCATTTT.

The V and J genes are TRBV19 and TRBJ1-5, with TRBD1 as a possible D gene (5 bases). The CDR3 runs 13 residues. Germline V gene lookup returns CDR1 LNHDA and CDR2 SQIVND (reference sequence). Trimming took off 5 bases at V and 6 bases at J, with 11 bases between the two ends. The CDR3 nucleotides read TGTGCCAGTAGTGAGGTCGGGGGTCAGCCCCAGCATTTT. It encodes CASSEVGGQPQHF.

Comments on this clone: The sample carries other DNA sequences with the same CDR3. CDR3 DNA: TGTGCCACCAGTGCGCGGGGAACAGATACGCAGTATTTT. This codes for CATSARGTDTQYF. The chain combines TRBV24-1 with TRBJ2-3, with D possibly TRBD2 on 6 matching bases. The CDR3 extends over 13 amino acids. V lost 5 bases and J lost 3, with 8 bases in between. The germline V gene encodes CDR1 KGHDR and CDR2 SFDVKD.

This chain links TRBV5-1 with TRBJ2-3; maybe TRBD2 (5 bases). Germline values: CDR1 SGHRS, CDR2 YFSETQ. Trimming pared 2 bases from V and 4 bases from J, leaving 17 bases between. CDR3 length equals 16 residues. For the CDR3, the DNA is TGCGCCAGCAGCTTACCGTCGGGGAATCAGGCAGATACGCAGTATTTT. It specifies CASSLPSGNQADTQYF. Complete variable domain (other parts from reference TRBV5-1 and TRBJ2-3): KAGVTQTPRYLIKTRGQQVTLSCSPISGHRSVSWYQQTPGQGLQFLFEYFSETQRNKGNFPGRFSGRQFSNSRSEMNVSTLELGDSALYLCASSLPSGNQADTQYFGPGTRLTVL.

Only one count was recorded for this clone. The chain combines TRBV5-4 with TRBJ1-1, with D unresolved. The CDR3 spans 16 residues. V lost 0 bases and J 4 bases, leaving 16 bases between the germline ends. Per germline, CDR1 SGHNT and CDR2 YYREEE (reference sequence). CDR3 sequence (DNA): TGTGCCAGCAGCTTGGGAGCGGGATCGGGAGGCACTGAAGCTTTCTTT. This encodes CASSLGAGSGGTEAFF. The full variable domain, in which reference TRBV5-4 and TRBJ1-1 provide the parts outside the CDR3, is ETGVTQSPTHLIKTRGQQVTLRCSSQSGHNTVSWYQQALGQGPQFIFQYYREEENGRGNFPPRFSGLQFPNYSSELNVNALELDDSALYLCASSLGAGSGGTEAFFGQGTRLTVV.